The text below deals with one T cell receptor (beta chain). Its antigen is unknown. An end of the junction does not agree with germline; a read error may underlie this. Per germline, CDR1 SGHNT and CDR2 YYREEE (reference sequence). This CDR3 has 14 residues. The sample belongs to a study of cytomegalovirus exposure and HLA in healthy donors. Study overall: An earlier analysis found roughly 110 million unique TCR beta sequences from around 180 million T cells. Broader study findings: Associated with cytomegalovirus, according to the listing, were some 180 TCR beta chains. V- and J-gene trimming in TCR beta was tied to a missense DCLRE1C variant by an analysis performed later.

The PCR used 60 Vbeta and 13 Jbeta primers. TCRdb's copy holds only in-frame clones and misses some; the assay was immunoSEQ multiplex PCR. The table includes some 180,000 clones, around 80% detected once. The sample comprised PBMCs. The sequence derives from a girl aged 10-17 years in good health and CMV-seropositive. The chain joins TRBV5-4 to TRBJ2-3; 7 nucleotides match TRBD1. As DNA, the CDR3 is TGTGCCAGCAGGTTGGGACAGCAACAAGATACGCAGTATTTT. Amino acids: CASRLGQQQDTQYF. Complete variable domain (other parts from reference TRBV5-4 and TRBJ2-3): ETGVTQSPTHLIKTRGQQVTLRCSSQSGHNTVSWYQQALGQGPQFIFQYYREEENGRGNFPPRFSGLQFPNYSSELNVNALELDDSALYLCASRLGQQQDTQYFGPGTRLTVL.